The rows below give T cell receptor beta chains drawn from one sample of a study of identical twins. Each CDR3 protein is one row after TCRdb ran MiXCR on the 5' RACE reads. Of about 720,000 distinct CDR3 sequences listed, around a sixth are singletons. The data were also submitted as part of a second study, on T cells expressing NK-cell markers.

Specimen: PBMCs. These receptors came from a woman between 18 and 30 years old in good health. CDR3s include the opening cysteine and the closing phenylalanine or tryptophan. Fields, in order: J gene, D gene, V gene, CDR3 length, clone size, CDR3 DNA, CDR3 protein. D genes are given only for firm matches. Some rows have no size entry. The others give once, few or many, or a class for an expanded clone.

j_call: TRBJ2-3; d_call: NA; v_call: TRBV5-6; cdr3_length: 14; clone_size: few; cdr3_nt: TGTGCCAGCAGCACAGGACGGAGCACAGATACGCAGTATTTT; cdr3_aa: CASSTGRSTDTQYF
j_call: TRBJ2-2; d_call: TRBD1; v_call: TRBV12-3/TRBV12-4; cdr3_length: 16; clone_size: NA; cdr3_nt: TGTGCCAGCTCTACTATAGGCAGGGGGAAAGGCGGGGAGCTGTTTTTT; cdr3_aa: CASSTIGRGKGGELFF
j_call: TRBJ1-4; d_call: NA; v_call: TRBV7-9; cdr3_length: 17; clone_size: NA; cdr3_nt: TGTGCCAGCAGTTTAACTGGGGGGGCAAAACCCAATGAAAAACTGTTTTTT; cdr3_aa: CASSLTGGAKPNEKLFF
j_call: TRBJ2-7; d_call: NA; v_call: TRBV4-3; cdr3_length: 17; clone_size: few; cdr3_nt: TGCGCCAGCAGCCAAGATGACCGAACCACGCGGGTTTACGAGCAGTACTTC; cdr3_aa: CASSQDDRTTRVYEQYF
j_call: TRBJ2-3; d_call: TRBD1; v_call: TRBV7-8; cdr3_length: 16; clone_size: few; cdr3_nt: TGTGCCAGCAGCACTAAGACAGGGGGTTTTGCAGATACGCAGTATTTT; cdr3_aa: CASSTKTGGFADTQYF
j_call: TRBJ2-1; d_call: TRBD2; v_call: TRBV29-1; cdr3_length: 12; clone_size: few; cdr3_nt: TGCAGCTCCTTAGCGGGAGTCAATGAGCAGTTCTTC; cdr3_aa: CSSLAGVNEQFF
j_call: TRBJ2-5; d_call: TRBD2; v_call: TRBV9; cdr3_length: 16; clone_size: few; cdr3_nt: TGTGCCAGCAGCTCCCGACTAGCGGAAGACCAAGAGACCCAGTACTTC; cdr3_aa: CASSSRLAEDQETQYF
j_call: TRBJ1-4; d_call: TRBD1; v_call: TRBV6-1; cdr3_length: 16; clone_size: few; cdr3_nt: TGTGCCAGCATCCTCACCGCCGGGACAGAGAATGAAAAACTGTTTTTT; cdr3_aa: CASILTAGTENEKLFF
j_call: TRBJ2-7; d_call: NA; v_call: TRBV6-1; cdr3_length: 13; clone_size: few; cdr3_nt: TGTGCCAGCAGTCGCTTAAGGGCGAACGAGCAGTACTTC; cdr3_aa: CASSRLRANEQYF
j_call: TRBJ2-7; d_call: NA; v_call: TRBV9; cdr3_length: 16; clone_size: few; cdr3_nt: TGTGCCAGCAGCGTAGCTAAGACCTCCCTATCCTACGAGCAGTACTTC; cdr3_aa: CASSVAKTSLSYEQYF
j_call: TRBJ1-1; d_call: NA; v_call: TRBV14; cdr3_length: 13; clone_size: few; cdr3_nt: TGTGCCAGCAGCGCGGACCAGGGCGCTGAAGCTTTCTTT; cdr3_aa: CASSADQGAEAFF
j_call: TRBJ2-4; d_call: NA; v_call: TRBV20-1; cdr3_length: 14; clone_size: NA; cdr3_nt: TGCAGTGCGCCAAACAGGGCAGCCAAAAACATTCAGTACTTC; cdr3_aa: CSAPNRAAKNIQYF
j_call: TRBJ2-2; d_call: NA; v_call: TRBV20-1; cdr3_length: 12; clone_size: few; cdr3_nt: TGCAGTGCTAGTATGAACACCGGGGAGCTGTTTTTT; cdr3_aa: CSASMNTGELFF
j_call: TRBJ2-1; d_call: NA; v_call: TRBV7-8; cdr3_length: 12; clone_size: NA; cdr3_nt: TGTGCCAGCAGCTTGGGGTGGGATGAGCAGTTCTTC; cdr3_aa: CASSLGWDEQFF
j_call: TRBJ2-5; d_call: TRBD1; v_call: TRBV7-3; cdr3_length: 15; clone_size: few; cdr3_nt: TGTGCCAGCAGCTCGGACAGGGGCGCAAGAGAGACCCAGTACTTC; cdr3_aa: CASSSDRGARETQYF
j_call: TRBJ2-5; d_call: TRBD2; v_call: TRBV5-4; cdr3_length: 16; clone_size: NA; cdr3_nt: TGTGCCAGCAGCCGTACTAGCGGGGGGTTCCAAGAGACCCAGTACTTC; cdr3_aa: CASSRTSGGFQETQYF
j_call: TRBJ2-5; d_call: NA; v_call: TRBV6-5; cdr3_length: 16; clone_size: NA; cdr3_nt: TGTGCCAGCAGTTTAGCGGACGACCTGTCACAAGAGACCCAGTACTTC; cdr3_aa: CASSLADDLSQETQYF
j_call: TRBJ1-1; d_call: NA; v_call: TRBV6-1; cdr3_length: 13; clone_size: NA; cdr3_nt: TGTGCCAGCACAGAGACGCTGAACACTGAAGCTTTCTTT; cdr3_aa: CASTETLNTEAFF
j_call: TRBJ2-6; d_call: NA; v_call: TRBV28; cdr3_length: 15; clone_size: few; cdr3_nt: TGTGCCAGCAGTTTACCCCGGTCTGGGGCCAACGTCCTGACTTTC; cdr3_aa: CASSLPRSGANVLTF
j_call: TRBJ1-5; d_call: TRBD1; v_call: TRBV18; cdr3_length: 16; clone_size: NA; cdr3_nt: TGTGCCAGCTCACCGAACAGGGGAGGGAGCAATCAGCCCCAGCATTTT; cdr3_aa: CASSPNRGGSNQPQHF
j_call: TRBJ2-7; d_call: NA; v_call: TRBV6-1; cdr3_length: 15; clone_size: few; cdr3_nt: TGTGCCAGCAGTGAATTCTTCGCCCCCTCCTACGAGCAGTACTTC; cdr3_aa: CASSEFFAPSYEQYF
j_call: TRBJ2-3; d_call: NA; v_call: TRBV5-1; cdr3_length: 15; clone_size: NA; cdr3_nt: TGCGCCAGCAGTCTTTCACAGGGAGGGGGGCATACGCAGTATTTT; cdr3_aa: CASSLSQGGGHTQYF
j_call: TRBJ2-4; d_call: NA; v_call: TRBV4-1; cdr3_length: 16; clone_size: NA; cdr3_nt: TGCGCCAGCAGCCAAGTCTGGGATCCGGCCAAAAACATTCAGTACTTC; cdr3_aa: CASSQVWDPAKNIQYF
j_call: TRBJ2-5; d_call: NA; v_call: TRBV6-6; cdr3_length: 12; clone_size: few; cdr3_nt: TGTGCCAGCACCATGTACCAAGAGACCCAGTACTTC; cdr3_aa: CASTMYQETQYF
j_call: TRBJ2-2; d_call: NA; v_call: TRBV10-1; cdr3_length: 15; clone_size: NA; cdr3_nt: TGCGCCAGCAGTAGTCACTTCACGAACACCGGGGAGCTGTTTTTT; cdr3_aa: CASSSHFTNTGELFF